Listed here are 20 T cell receptor beta chains from one sample, sequenced in a study of Graves' ophthalmopathy and Graves' hyperthyroidism. RNA served as the template for amplifying TCR beta CDR3 regions. Second-round multiplex PCR came after a first-round RT-PCR that employed HTBI primers. Via MiXCR, TCRdb re-called the multiplex PCR reads, giving one row per CDR3 protein. The data show roughly 380,000 distinct CDR3 sequences, roughly 14% seen once. Sequencing was carried out using peripheral blood. These receptor sequences come from a young woman with stable Graves' hyperthyroidism.

This clonotype was counted ten times or more. CDR3 protein: CSARAPGSPYGYTF. CDR3 bases: TGCAGTGCTAGAGCACCCGGGTCCCCCTATGGCTACACCTTC. V usage is TRBV20-1 and J usage is TRBJ1-2; D remains unclear. The ends were cut back, 1 base at V and 4 bases at J, with 13 bases in the middle. Germline V gene lookup returns CDR1 DFQATT and CDR2 SNEGSKA (reference sequence). CDR3 length: 14 residues.

V gene TRBV7-6 combines with J gene TRBJ2-2; no reliable D call. With 2 bases removed from V and 5 bases from J, the gap between germline ends came to 9 bases. This CDR3 has 14 amino acids. Germline lookup yields CDR1 SGHVS and CDR2 FNYEAQ. The CDR3 DNA sequence: TGTGCCAGCAGCTTATATACGATAACCGGGGAGCTGTTTTTT. It codes for CASSLYTITGELFF. Looking up the rest from reference TRBV7-6 and TRBJ2-2 gives the full variable domain: GAGVSQSPRYKVTKRGQDVALRCDPISGHVSLYWYRQALGQGPEFLTYFNYEAQQDKSGLPNDRFSAERPEGSISTLTIQRTEQRDSAMYRCASSLYTITGELFFGEGSRLTVL.

This clonotype was observed at least ten times. This chain links TRBV6-1 with TRBJ2-7, with a weak D call TRBD1 (5 bases). Germline V lookup: CDR1 MNHNS, CDR2 SASEGT. The CDR3 extends over 13 amino acids. The V gene lost 5 bases and the J gene lost 0 bases, with 8 bases spanning the gap. The CDR3 protein is CASSPTDSYEQYF. The CDR3 nucleotides read TGTGCCAGCAGTCCGACAGACTCCTACGAGCAGTACTTC.

This clonotype was observed many times. The gene calls are TRBV18 and TRBJ2-2; D not resolved. V lost 4 bases and J lost 6, with 9 bases in between. Looked up from germline, CDR1 is KGHSH and CDR2 is LQKENI. The CDR3 consists of 13 residues. CDR3 residues: CASSLVEPGELFF. The CDR3 coding sequence is TGTGCCAGCTCACTGGTGGAGCCCGGGGAGCTGTTTTTT. The complete variable domain, with remaining parts taken from reference TRBV18 and TRBJ2-2, reads NAGVMQNPRHLVRRRGQEARLRCSPMKGHSHVYWYRQLPEEGLKFMVYLQKENIIDESGMPKERFSAEFPKEGPSILRIQQVVRGDSAAYFCASSLVEPGELFFGEGSRLTVL.

This clonotype has more than one count but fewer than ten. One base away lies a much larger clone, so this may be a sequencing read error. V gene TRBV19 combines with J gene TRBJ2-2; a possible D gene is TRBD2 (5 bases). CDR3 size: 11 residues. Per the germline V gene, CDR1 is LNHDA and CDR2 is SQIVND (reference sequence). CDR3 protein: CASTRTGELCF. The CDR3 region has the DNA TGTGCCAGTACTCGCACCGGGGAGCTGTGTTTT.

The chain has TRBV19 and TRBJ1-6; 8 nucleotides agree with TRBD1. V shed 4 bases, J shed 10 bases, and the junction held 6 bases outside the gene matches. The CDR3 has 14 amino acids. The germline CDR1 and CDR2 sequences are LNHDA and SQIVND (reference sequence). The CDR3 loop is CASSTDRGRSPLHF. DNA for the CDR3: TGTGCCAGTAGTACAGACAGGGGAAGGTCACCCCTCCACTTT.

V is TRBV18 and J is TRBJ1-5; D not resolved. Per the germline V gene, CDR1 is KGHSH and CDR2 is LQKENI. This CDR3 comprises 13 residues. The germline V and J ends were trimmed by 3 bases and 4 bases, with 7 bases remaining between them. CDR3 nucleotides: TGTGCCAGCTCACCTCTTGAGAATCAGCCCCAGCATTTT. Translation gives CASSPLENQPQHF. Full variable domain (outside the CDR3, taken from reference TRBV18 and TRBJ1-5): NAGVMQNPRHLVRRRGQEARLRCSPMKGHSHVYWYRQLPEEGLKFMVYLQKENIIDESGMPKERFSAEFPKEGPSILRIQQVVRGDSAAYFCASSPLENQPQHFGDGTRLSIL.

This clonotype was detected many times. The chain has TRBV29-1 and TRBJ1-5; possible D gene TRBD1, 6 bases. This CDR3 region has 13 residues. The V gene lost 4 bases and the J gene lost 3 bases, with 10 bases spanning the gap. In germline, CDR1 is SQVTM, CDR2 ANQGSEA. CDR3 amino acids: CSVAGGTNQPQHF. The CDR3 DNA reads as TGCAGCGTTGCTGGGGGCACCAATCAGCCCCAGCATTTT.

At least ten counts were recorded for this clonotype. The CDR3 sequence: CASWTGETNQPQHF. The DNA of the CDR3 is TGTGCCAGCTGGACAGGGGAAACGAATCAGCCCCAGCATTTT. The chain recombines TRBV18 with TRBJ1-5, with 9 bases aligning to TRBD1. This CDR3 is 14 amino acids long. The V and J ends lost 7 bases and 4 bases, in that order; junction bases with no gene match: 5. Germline loops: CDR1 KGHSH, CDR2 LQKENI.

In its sample, this clonotype was seen a few times. This chain uses TRBV4-2 with TRBJ2-7; 7 bases are shared with TRBD2. V gave up 1 base and J gave up 2 bases; unmatched junction bases: 8. This CDR3 is 16 amino acids long. Germline V CDR1 and CDR2: LGHNA, YNFKEQ. CDR3 protein: CASSQVGPAGTYEQYF. CDR3 coding DNA: TGTGCCAGCAGCCAAGTTGGCCCAGCGGGGACCTACGAGCAGTACTTC.

At least ten counts were recorded for this clonotype. The chain employs TRBV6-1 and TRBJ1-2; 9 bases map to TRBD1. Germline-derived CDR1 and CDR2 are MNHNS and SASEGT. Trimming removed 6 bases from V and 6 bases from J; junction bases left unmatched: 5. The CDR3 loop spans 13 amino acids. The CDR3 loop reads CASSWDRDNGYTF. The DNA for the CDR3 is TGTGCCAGCAGCTGGGACAGGGACAATGGCTACACCTTC.

This clonotype appeared many times. V usage is TRBV12-3 or TRBV12-4 and J usage is TRBJ1-2, with TRBD1 matching over 8 bases. V lost 5 bases to trimming and J lost 4 bases; unmatched junction nucleotides: 9. CDR3 length: 15 amino acids. CDR3 nucleotide sequence: TGTGCCAGCAGTCGCAGGGGGCGCGGGAGCTATGGCTACACCTTC. Encoded protein: CASSRRGRGSYGYTF.

Ten or more counts support this clonotype. The chain recombines TRBV2 with TRBJ2-7, with 12 positions matching TRBD1. The CDR3 has 13 amino acids. CDR1 and CDR2 (germline): SNHLY, FYNNEI. With 8 bases clipped from V and 6 bases from J, the junction kept 5 bases outside the gene matches. Written as DNA, the CDR3 is TGTGCCAGCGCCGGGACAGGGGGCTTCGAGCAGTACTTC. Its translation is CASAGTGGFEQYF.

The V call is TRBV4-1, the J call TRBJ2-2; D is unresolved. V lost 1 base and J 4 bases, leaving 16 bases between the germline ends. CDR3 size: 17 residues. Germline V gene lookup returns CDR1 MGHRA and CDR2 YSYEKL. The CDR3, as DNA: TGCGCCAGCAGCCAAGTGACCCGGCAGTCGGGCACCGGGGAGCTGTTTTTT. It codes for CASSQVTRQSGTGELFF.

This chain's CDR3 is CASSLFEAGGEQETQYF. CDR3 in DNA: TGTGCCAGCAGTTTATTCGAAGCGGGAGGGGAACAAGAGACCCAGTACTTC. The chain carries TRBV28 and TRBJ2-5; 10 nucleotides agree with TRBD2. With V trimmed by 1 base and J by 2 bases, 7 bases remained unmatched. The CDR3 totals 17 residues. Per the germline V gene, CDR1 is MDHEN and CDR2 is SYDVKM.

This clonotype was seen repeatedly, ten times or more. V and J are TRBV24-1 and TRBJ1-5, with 8 positions matching TRBD1. J lost 2 bases, V lost 4 bases, and 3 bases had no gene match. The V gene's germline CDR1 is KGHDR and CDR2 SFDVKD. The CDR3 runs 15 residues. The CDR3 nucleotides are TGTGCCACCAGTGACAGGGGGCGCGGCAATCAGCCCCAGCATTTT. Its protein is CATSDRGRGNQPQHF.

With respect to this clonotype: Being one base from a much bigger clone, this may be a read error. J is TRBJ1-2 and V is TRBV20-1; 8 nucleotides align to TRBD1. The CDR3 is 14 residues long. Germline CDR1 and CDR2: DFQATT and SNEGSKA (reference sequence). Trimming removed 3 bases from V and 6 bases from J; junction bases left unmatched: 9. DNA of the CDR3: TGCAGTGCTAGTGGGAACGGGACAGGACATGGCTACACCTTC. This gives the protein CSASGNGTGHGYTF.

This clonotype was seen at least ten times. The V call is TRBV12-3 or TRBV12-4, the J call TRBJ1-2; D remains ambiguous. There are 13 residues in the CDR3. Trimming took 6 bases from V and 7 from J, leaving 15 bases between them. CDR3 coding DNA: TGTGCCAGCAGCCCACCCGACCAATTTGGCTACACCTTC. This gives the protein CASSPPDQFGYTF.

This clonotype was detected many times. As DNA, the CDR3 is TGTGCCAGCAGTCTTACCGGACAGGGGGGAGTATACGAGCAGTACTTC. Amino acid sequence: CASSLTGQGGVYEQYF. V usage is TRBV5-5 and J usage is TRBJ2-7, with 10 bases fitting TRBD1. V lost 5 bases and J lost 4; bases outside the gene matches: 12. Germline-derived CDR1 and CDR2 are SGHKS and YYEKEE (reference sequence). The CDR3 extends over 16 amino acids.

The rearrangement uses TRBV7-2 and TRBJ2-5; unclear D gene. This CDR3 is 13 amino acids long. V lost 0 bases, J lost 6 bases, and 8 bases lay in between. CDR1 is SGHTA and CDR2 is FQGNSA in the germline V gene. CDR3 region: CASSLAPSQTQYF. The DNA for the CDR3 is TGTGCCAGCAGCTTAGCCCCTTCTCAGACCCAGTACTTC.